This T cell receptor (beta chain) was retrieved from a study of CD8+CD57+ T cells in acquired aplastic anemia. On the study more broadly: Average DNA yield from sorted CD4+ and CD8+ cells was about 2.9 ug. Notes on the study in general: Patient and control CD8+ Simpson's diversity was not significantly different. Roughly 31 was the count of CD8+ CDR3 sequences that patients shared with controls.

CD8+CD57+ cell expansion had been shown by flow cytometry in patients chosen for sequencing. Worth noting for this clonotype: Its antigen is not known.

The CDR3 extends over 15 amino acids. CDR1 is LNHDA, CDR2 SQIVND, per germline (reference sequence). Trimming removed 1 base from V and 6 bases from J, with 12 bases in between. Researchers used genomic DNA as the template to profile TCR beta VDJ and CDR3. TCRdb called the reads again in MiXCR, with one record for every CDR3 protein. The table shows 150,000 to 180,000 distinct CDR3 sequences, with about 52% occurring only once. Sequencing was performed on sorted CD4+, CD8+, or CD8+CD57+ T cells (not recorded which) from PBMCs. This receptor was obtained from a human donor with aplastic anemia. The chain carries TRBV19 and TRBJ2-2; D unresolved. The CDR3 here is CASSIGGLVAGELFF. CDR3 sequence (DNA): TGTGCCAGTAGTATAGGTGGGCTGGTGGCCGGGGAGCTGTTTTTT.